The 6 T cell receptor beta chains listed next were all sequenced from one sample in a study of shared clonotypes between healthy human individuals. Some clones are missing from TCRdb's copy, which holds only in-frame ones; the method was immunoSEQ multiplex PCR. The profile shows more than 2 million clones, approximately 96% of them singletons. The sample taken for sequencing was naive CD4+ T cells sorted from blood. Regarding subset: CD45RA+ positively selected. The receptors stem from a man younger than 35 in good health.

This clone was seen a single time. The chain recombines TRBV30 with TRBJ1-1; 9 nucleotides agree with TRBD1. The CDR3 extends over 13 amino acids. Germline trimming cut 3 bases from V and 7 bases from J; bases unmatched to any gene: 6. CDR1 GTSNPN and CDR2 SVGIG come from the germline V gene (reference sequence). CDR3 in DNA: TGTGCCTGGAGCGGGACAGGGCGCGGTGAAGCTTTCTTT. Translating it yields CAWSGTGRGEAFF.

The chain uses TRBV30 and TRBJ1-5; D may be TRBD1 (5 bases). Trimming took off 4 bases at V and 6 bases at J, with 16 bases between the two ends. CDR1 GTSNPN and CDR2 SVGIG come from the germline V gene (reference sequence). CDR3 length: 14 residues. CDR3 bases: TGTGCCTGGAAGCCCGGGGGGGTTGGTCAGCCCCAGCATTTT. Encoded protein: CAWKPGGVGQPQHF.

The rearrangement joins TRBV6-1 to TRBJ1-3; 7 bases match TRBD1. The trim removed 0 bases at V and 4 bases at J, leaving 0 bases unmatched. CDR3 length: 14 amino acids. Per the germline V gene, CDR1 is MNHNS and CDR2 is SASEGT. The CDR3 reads CASSEAGQGNTIYF. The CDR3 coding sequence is TGTGCCAGCAGTGAAGCGGGACAGGGAAACACCATATATTTT.

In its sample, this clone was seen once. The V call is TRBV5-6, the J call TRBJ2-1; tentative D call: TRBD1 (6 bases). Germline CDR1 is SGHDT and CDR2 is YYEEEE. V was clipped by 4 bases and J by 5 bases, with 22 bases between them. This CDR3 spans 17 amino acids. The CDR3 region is CASSLPGVSLSNNEQFF. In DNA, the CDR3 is TGTGCCAGCAGCCTTCCAGGGGTCTCCTTATCGAACAATGAGCAGTTCTTC.

The CDR3 loop reads CASSLGTSADTDTQYF. The CDR3, as DNA: TGTGCCAGCAGCTTAGGGACTAGCGCAGATACAGATACGCAGTATTTT. The rearrangement uses TRBV7-9 and TRBJ2-3, with 9 bases aligning to TRBD2. CDR1 and CDR2 (germline): SEHNR, FQNEAQ (reference sequence). This CDR3 is built from 16 residues. After removal of 1 base from V and 3 bases from J, the junction contained 5 bases not matched to a gene.

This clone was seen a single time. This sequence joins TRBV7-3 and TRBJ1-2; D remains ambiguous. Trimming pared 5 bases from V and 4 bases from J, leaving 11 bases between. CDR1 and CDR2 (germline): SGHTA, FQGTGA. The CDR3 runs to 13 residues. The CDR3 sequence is CASSGPQGYGYTF. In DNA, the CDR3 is TGTGCCAGCAGCGGACCCCAAGGCTATGGCTACACCTTC.